Each of the 5 T cell receptor beta chains below was sequenced from the same sample in a study of T cell responses to AZD1222 COVID-19 vaccine. Method: immunoSEQ multiplex PCR; TCRdb's copy keeps in-frame clones and lacks some. The repertoire holds 150,000 to 200,000 clones, with 85% to 95% as singletons. The material sequenced was peripheral blood, taken on day 0 of AZD1222 vaccination. The receptors shown here come from an adult in good health.

This sequence joins TRBV7-6 and TRBJ2-5, with 10 bases lining up with TRBD1. Losses at the gene ends were 5 bases for V and 7 bases for J; bases not matched to a gene: 4. The CDR3 has 13 amino acids. CDR1 and CDR2 from the germline V gene are SGHVS and FNYEAQ. CDR3 sequence (DNA): TGTGCCAGCAGCCCCAGGACAGGGGGGACCCAGTACTTC. Its protein is CASSPRTGGTQYF.

V usage is TRBV5-3 and J usage is TRBJ2-7; no definite D call. TRBV5-3 qualifies as an ORF whose function is uncertain. Trimming cost V 5 bases and J 4 bases, with 19 bases left between them. The CDR3 has 15 amino acids. The CDR3 sequence: CARSHYWTWAYEQYF. In DNA, the CDR3 is TGTGCCAGAAGTCACTACTGGACCTGGGCGTACGAGCAGTACTTC.

The CDR3 spells CASSFYRGNGYTF. The CDR3 DNA reads TGTGCCAGCAGTTTCTACAGGGGCAATGGCTACACCTTC. The chain has TRBV12-3 or TRBV12-4 and TRBJ1-2, with 7 nucleotides matching TRBD1. The CDR3 has 13 amino acids. V shed 3 bases, J shed 6 bases, and the junction held 4 bases outside the gene matches.

The chain employs TRBV27 and TRBJ2-3; D possibly matches TRBD1 or TRBD2 (5 bases each). Germline V lookup: CDR1 MNHEY, CDR2 SMNVEV (reference sequence). Trimming took off 4 bases at V and 2 bases at J, with 16 bases between the two ends. The CDR3 extends over 16 amino acids. The CDR3 sequence is CASSSGEGRDTDTQYF. The CDR3 nucleotides read TGTGCCAGCAGTTCCGGCGAGGGGCGCGACACAGATACGCAGTATTTT.

This chain joins TRBV27 and TRBJ2-7; tentative D call: TRBD2 (5 bases). The CDR3 sequence is 12 residues long. Trimming cost V 4 bases and J 7 bases, with 11 bases left between them. Germline V gives CDR1 MNHEY, CDR2 SMNVEV (reference sequence). This CDR3 is CASSSPPGEQYF. CDR3 bases: TGTGCCAGCAGTTCCCCCCCGGGAGAGCAGTACTTC.